Shown below are 8 T cell receptor beta chains from a single sample sequenced in a study of T cell changes during pregnancy in multiple sclerosis. TCRdb's table, derived via immunoSEQ multiplex PCR, lists solely in-frame clones and lacks some. Among around 63,000 clones listed, 80% to 95% were seen once. Sequencing was performed on peripheral blood, taken in the third trimester of pregnancy. The source of these receptors is a female donor in good health, enrolled as a control in a pregnancy study.

V is TRBV10-3 and J is TRBJ2-3; D is possibly TRBD1 (6 bases). Germline loops: CDR1 ENHRY, CDR2 SYGVKD. The CDR3 contains 16 residues. V shed 10 bases and J shed 3 bases, with 23 bases lying between them. CDR3 loop: CATRDTIKGDTDTQYF. DNA for the CDR3: TGTGCCACCCGGGATACAATTAAGGGGGATACAGATACGCAGTATTTT.

The chain combines TRBV11-3 with TRBJ2-5, with D possibly matching TRBD1 (5 bases). Germline V gene sequence: CDR1 SGHNT, CDR2 YENEEA. Trimming cost V 5 bases and J 10 bases, with 17 bases left between them. The CDR3 length is 13 residues. The CDR3 loop reads CASSPGHSWGQYF. Written as DNA, the CDR3 is TGTGCCAGCAGCCCCGGACATTCATGGGGCCAGTACTTC.

This clone was seen only once. The chain couples TRBV15 to TRBJ1-5, with a possible D match to TRBD1 (6 bases). CDR1 is LNHNV, CDR2 YYDKDF, per germline (reference sequence). The CDR3 consists of 15 residues. V lost 1 base and J 7 bases, leaving 14 bases between the germline ends. In DNA, the CDR3 is TGTGCCACCAGCAGAGGGACAGCCGCCCACCAGCCCCAGCATTTT. It is translated as CATSRGTAAHQPQHF.

The chain carries TRBV5-8 and TRBJ1-1; 8 bases fit TRBD1. Germline V gene lookup returns CDR1 SGHTS and CDR2 YDEGEE. The V and J ends lost 4 bases and 5 bases, in that order; junction bases with no gene match: 7. This CDR3 spans 14 amino acids. The CDR3 loop reads CASSPDDRGTEAFF. CDR3 nucleotide sequence: TGTGCCAGCAGCCCAGATGACAGGGGAACTGAAGCTTTCTTT. The entire variable domain, with the rest obtained from reference TRBV5-8 and TRBJ1-1, is as follows: EAGVTQSPTHLIKTRGQQATLRCSPISGHTSVYWYQQALGLGLQFLLWYDEGEERNRGNFPPRFSGRQFPNYSSELNVNALELEDSALYLCASSPDDRGTEAFFGQGTRLTVV.

The chain links TRBV7-9 to TRBJ2-4; possible D gene TRBD1, 5 bases. The germline CDR1 and CDR2 sequences are SEHNR and FQNEAQ (reference sequence). Trimming left V 4 bases short and J 12 bases short, with 13 bases between. The CDR3 contains 12 residues. CDR3 protein: CASSYTDSHQYF. DNA for the CDR3: TGTGCCAGCAGCTATACAGACAGCCATCAGTACTTC.

V gene TRBV29-1 combines with J gene TRBJ1-5; D remains ambiguous. The V gene lost 6 bases and the J gene lost 3 bases, with 12 bases spanning the gap. CDR1 is SQVTM, CDR2 ANQGSEA, per germline. The CDR3 consists of 13 residues. CDR3 protein: CSVSISNNQPQHF. CDR3 in DNA: TGCAGCGTGTCGATTAGCAACAATCAGCCCCAGCATTTT. Together with reference TRBV29-1 and TRBJ1-5, the CDR3 gives the full variable domain: SAVISQKPSRDICQRGTSLTIQCQVDSQVTMMFWYRQQPGQSLTLIATANQGSEATYESGFVIDKFPISRPNLTFSTLTVSNMSPEDSSIYLCSVSISNNQPQHFGDGTRLSIL.

Only one count was recorded for this clone. The chain carries TRBV11-2 and TRBJ1-1; a possible D gene is TRBD1 (5 bases). The CDR3 consists of 13 residues. The germline V and J ends were trimmed by 7 bases and 11 bases, with 20 bases remaining between them. The germline CDR1 and CDR2 sequences are SGHAT and FQNNGV. CDR3: CASTIARVKGAFF. As DNA, the CDR3 is TGTGCCAGCACCATAGCCAGGGTTAAAGGGGCTTTCTTT.

The CDR3 region has the DNA TGCGCCAGCAAGGGTCTACTAGCGCAGAGCTCCTACAATGAGCAGTTCTTC. Its translation is CASKGLLAQSSYNEQFF. The chain joins TRBV10-2 to TRBJ2-1, with TRBD2 identical over 7 bases. The CDR3 consists of 17 residues. The V and J ends lost 7 bases and 0 bases, in that order; junction bases with no gene match: 12. Germline CDR1 reads WSHSY; CDR2 reads SAAADI.